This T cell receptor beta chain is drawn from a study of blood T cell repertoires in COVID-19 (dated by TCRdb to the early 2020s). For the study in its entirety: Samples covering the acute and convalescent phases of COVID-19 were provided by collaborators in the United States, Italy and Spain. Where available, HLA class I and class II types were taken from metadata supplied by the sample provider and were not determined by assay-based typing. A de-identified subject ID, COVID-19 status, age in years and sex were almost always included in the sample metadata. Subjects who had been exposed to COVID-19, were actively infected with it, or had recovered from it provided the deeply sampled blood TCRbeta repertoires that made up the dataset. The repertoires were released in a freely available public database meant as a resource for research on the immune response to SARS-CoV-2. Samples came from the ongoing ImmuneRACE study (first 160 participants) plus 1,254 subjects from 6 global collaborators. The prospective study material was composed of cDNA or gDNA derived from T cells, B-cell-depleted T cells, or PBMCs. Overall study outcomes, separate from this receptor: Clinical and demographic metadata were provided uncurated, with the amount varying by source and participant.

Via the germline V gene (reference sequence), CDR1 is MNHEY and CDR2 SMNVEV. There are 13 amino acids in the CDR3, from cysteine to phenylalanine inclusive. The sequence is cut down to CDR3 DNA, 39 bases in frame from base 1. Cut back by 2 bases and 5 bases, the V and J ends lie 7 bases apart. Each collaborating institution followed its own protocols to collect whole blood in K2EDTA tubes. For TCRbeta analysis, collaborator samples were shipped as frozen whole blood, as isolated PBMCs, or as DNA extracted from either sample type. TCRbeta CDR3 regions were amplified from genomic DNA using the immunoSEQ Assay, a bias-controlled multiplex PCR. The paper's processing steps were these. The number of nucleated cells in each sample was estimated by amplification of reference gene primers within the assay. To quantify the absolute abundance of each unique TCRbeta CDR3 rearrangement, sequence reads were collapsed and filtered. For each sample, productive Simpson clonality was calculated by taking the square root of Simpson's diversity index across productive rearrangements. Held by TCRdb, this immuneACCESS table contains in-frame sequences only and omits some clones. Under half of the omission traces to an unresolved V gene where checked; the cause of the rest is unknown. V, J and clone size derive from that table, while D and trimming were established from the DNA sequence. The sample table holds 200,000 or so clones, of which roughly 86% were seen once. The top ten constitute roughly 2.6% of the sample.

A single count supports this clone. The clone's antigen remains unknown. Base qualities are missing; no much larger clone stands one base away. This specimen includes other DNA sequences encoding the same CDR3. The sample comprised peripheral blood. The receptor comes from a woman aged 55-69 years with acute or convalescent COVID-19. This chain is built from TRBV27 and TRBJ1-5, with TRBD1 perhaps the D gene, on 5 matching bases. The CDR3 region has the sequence CASSLGGDQPQHF. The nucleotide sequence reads TGTGCCAGCAGTTTAGGGGGGGATCAGCCCCAGCATTTT.